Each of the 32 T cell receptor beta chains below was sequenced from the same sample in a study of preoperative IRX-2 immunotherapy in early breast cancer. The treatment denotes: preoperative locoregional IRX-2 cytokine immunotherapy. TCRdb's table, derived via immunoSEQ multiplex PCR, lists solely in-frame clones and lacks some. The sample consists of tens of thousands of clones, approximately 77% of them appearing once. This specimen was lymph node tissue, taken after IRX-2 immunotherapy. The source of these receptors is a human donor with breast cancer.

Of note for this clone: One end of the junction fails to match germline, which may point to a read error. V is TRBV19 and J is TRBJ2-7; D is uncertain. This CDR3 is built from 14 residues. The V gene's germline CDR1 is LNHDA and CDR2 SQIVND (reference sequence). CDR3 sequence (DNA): TGTGCCAGTAGTTGGCAGGAGAGCTCCTACGGGCAGTACTTC. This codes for CASSWQESSYGQYF.

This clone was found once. CDR3: CASSPPTGGAGRTGELFF. CDR3 nucleotides: TGTGCCAGCAGTCCCCCAACAGGGGGCGCGGGTCGGACCGGGGAGCTGTTTTTT. The rearrangement links TRBV28 to TRBJ2-2, with 9 bases matching TRBD1. The CDR3 consists of 18 residues. Looked up from germline, CDR1 is MDHEN and CDR2 is SYDVKM. The trim removed 5 bases at V and 5 bases at J, leaving 15 bases unmatched.

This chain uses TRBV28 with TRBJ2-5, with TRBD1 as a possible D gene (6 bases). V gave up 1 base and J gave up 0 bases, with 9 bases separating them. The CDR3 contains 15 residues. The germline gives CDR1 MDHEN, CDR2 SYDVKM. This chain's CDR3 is CASSLSGGHQETQYF. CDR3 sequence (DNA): TGTGCCAGCAGTTTATCTGGGGGCCACCAAGAGACCCAGTACTTC.

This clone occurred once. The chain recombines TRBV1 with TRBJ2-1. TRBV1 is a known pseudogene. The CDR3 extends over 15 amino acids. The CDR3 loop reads CASSQEMKYQGEQFF. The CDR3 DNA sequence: TGCGCCAGCAGCCAAGAAATGAAGTACCAAGGGGAGCAGTTCTTC.

The CDR3 loop reads CASSSLPQGQGTDTQYF. The CDR3 DNA sequence: TGTGCCAGCAGCTCACTACCTCAAGGACAGGGAACCGATACGCAGTATTTT. This chain joins TRBV11-3 and TRBJ2-3; TRBD1 matches 8 bases. This CDR3 has 17 amino acids. The trim removed 4 bases at V and 6 bases at J, leaving 15 bases unmatched. Germline lookup yields CDR1 SGHNT and CDR2 YENEEA.

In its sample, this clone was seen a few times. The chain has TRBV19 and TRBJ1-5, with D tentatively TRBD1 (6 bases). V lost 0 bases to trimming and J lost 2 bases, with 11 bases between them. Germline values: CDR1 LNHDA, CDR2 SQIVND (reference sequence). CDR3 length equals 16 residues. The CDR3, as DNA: TGTGCCAGTAGTATAGAGGGGGGGCTTGGCAATCAGCCCCAGCATTTT. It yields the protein CASSIEGGLGNQPQHF.

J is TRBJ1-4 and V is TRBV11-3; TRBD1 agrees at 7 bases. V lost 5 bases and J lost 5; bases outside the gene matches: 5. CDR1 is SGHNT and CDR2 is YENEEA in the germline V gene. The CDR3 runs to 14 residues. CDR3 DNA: TGTGCCAGCAGCAGGACAGGCCGAAATGAAAAACTGTTTTTT. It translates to CASSRTGRNEKLFF.

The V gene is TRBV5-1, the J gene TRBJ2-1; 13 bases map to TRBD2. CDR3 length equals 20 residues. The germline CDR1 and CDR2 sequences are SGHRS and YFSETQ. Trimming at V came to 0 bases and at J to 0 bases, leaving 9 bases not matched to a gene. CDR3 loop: CASSLAIGLAGAGSYNEQFF. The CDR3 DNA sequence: TGCGCCAGCAGCTTGGCCATTGGACTAGCGGGAGCCGGCTCCTACAATGAGCAGTTCTTC.

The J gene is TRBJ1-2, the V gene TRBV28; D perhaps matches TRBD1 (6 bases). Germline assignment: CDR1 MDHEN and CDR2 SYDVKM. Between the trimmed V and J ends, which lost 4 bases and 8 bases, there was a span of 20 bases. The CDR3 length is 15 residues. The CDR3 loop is CASSSSNRVGGGYTF. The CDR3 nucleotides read TGTGCCAGCAGTTCCTCAAACAGGGTGGGTGGCGGCTACACCTTC.

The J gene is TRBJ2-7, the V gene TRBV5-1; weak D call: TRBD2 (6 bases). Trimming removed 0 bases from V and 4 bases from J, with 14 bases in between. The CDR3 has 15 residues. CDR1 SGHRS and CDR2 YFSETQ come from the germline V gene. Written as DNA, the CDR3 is TGCGCCAGCAGCTTGGATGGGTCCGGGGGATACGAGCAGTACTTC. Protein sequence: CASSLDGSGGYEQYF.

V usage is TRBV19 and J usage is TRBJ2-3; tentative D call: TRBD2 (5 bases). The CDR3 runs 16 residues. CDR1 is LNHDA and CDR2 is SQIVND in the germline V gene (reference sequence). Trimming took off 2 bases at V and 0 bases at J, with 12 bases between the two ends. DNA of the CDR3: TGTGCCAGTAGTATACCCCGACTATCTAGCACAGATACGCAGTATTTT. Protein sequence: CASSIPRLSSTDTQYF.

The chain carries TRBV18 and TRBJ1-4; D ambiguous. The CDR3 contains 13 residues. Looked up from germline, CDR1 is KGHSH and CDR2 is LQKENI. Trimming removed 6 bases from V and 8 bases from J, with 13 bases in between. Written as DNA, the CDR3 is TGTGCCAGCTCTCCGCTACTAGGCGAAAAACTGTTTTTT. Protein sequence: CASSPLLGEKLFF.

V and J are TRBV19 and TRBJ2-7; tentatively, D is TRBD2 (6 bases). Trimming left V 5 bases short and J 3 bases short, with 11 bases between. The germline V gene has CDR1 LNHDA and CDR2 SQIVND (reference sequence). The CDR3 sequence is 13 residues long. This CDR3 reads CASSVEGGYEQYF. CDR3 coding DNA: TGTGCCAGTAGTGTGGAGGGAGGCTACGAGCAGTACTTC.

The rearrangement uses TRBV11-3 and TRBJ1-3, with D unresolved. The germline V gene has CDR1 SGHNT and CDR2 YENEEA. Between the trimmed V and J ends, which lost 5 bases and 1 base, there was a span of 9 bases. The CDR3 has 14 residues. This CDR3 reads CASSQWGSGNTIYF. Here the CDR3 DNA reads TGTGCCAGCAGCCAATGGGGTTCTGGAAACACCATATATTTT.

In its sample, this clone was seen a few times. CDR3 in amino acids: CASSSSGGTGKTQYF. CDR3 in DNA: TGTGCCAGCAGTTCCTCGGGAGGGACGGGAAAGACCCAGTACTTC. This rearrangement joins TRBV6-8 to TRBJ2-5, with 8 positions matching TRBD2. Looked up from germline, CDR1 is MNHGY and CDR2 is SAAAGT. V was clipped by 4 bases and J by 6 bases; unmatched bases: 10. This CDR3 has 15 residues.

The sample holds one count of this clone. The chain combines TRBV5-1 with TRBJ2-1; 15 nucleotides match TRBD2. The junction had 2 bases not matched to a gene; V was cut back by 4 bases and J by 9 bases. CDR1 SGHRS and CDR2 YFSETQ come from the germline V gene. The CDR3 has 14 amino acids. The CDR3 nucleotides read TGCGCCAGCAGCCAGGGACTAGCGGGAGGTGAGCAGTTCTTC. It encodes CASSQGLAGGEQFF.

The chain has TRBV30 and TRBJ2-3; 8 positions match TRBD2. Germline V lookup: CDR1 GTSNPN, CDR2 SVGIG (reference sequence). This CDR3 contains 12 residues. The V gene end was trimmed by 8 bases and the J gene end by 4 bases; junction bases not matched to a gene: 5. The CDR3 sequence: CARGGAADTQYF. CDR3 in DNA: TGTGCCCGGGGGGGGGCGGCAGATACGCAGTATTTT.

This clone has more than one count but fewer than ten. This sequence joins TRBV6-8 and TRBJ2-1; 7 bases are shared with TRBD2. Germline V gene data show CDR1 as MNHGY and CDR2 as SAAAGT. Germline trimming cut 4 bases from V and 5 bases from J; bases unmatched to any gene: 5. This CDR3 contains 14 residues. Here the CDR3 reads CASSWTRSDNEQFF. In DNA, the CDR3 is TGTGCCAGCAGTTGGACTAGGTCCGACAATGAGCAGTTCTTC.

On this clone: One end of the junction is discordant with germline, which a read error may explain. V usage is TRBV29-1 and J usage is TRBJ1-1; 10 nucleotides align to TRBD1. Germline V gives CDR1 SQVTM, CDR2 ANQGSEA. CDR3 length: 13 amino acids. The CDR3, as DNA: TGCAGCGTTGAAGGGACAGGGGGGACTGAAGCTTTTTTT. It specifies CSVEGTGGTEAFF.

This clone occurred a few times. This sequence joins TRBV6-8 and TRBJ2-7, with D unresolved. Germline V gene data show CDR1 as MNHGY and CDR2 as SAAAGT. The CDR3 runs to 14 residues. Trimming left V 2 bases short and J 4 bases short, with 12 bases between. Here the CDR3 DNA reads TGTGCCAGCAGTTACGACCCGGGTTGGTACGAGCAGTACTTC. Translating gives CASSYDPGWYEQYF.

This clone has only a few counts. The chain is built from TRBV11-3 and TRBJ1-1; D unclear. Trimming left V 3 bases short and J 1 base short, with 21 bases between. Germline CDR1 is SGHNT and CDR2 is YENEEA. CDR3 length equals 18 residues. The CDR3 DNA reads TGTGCCAGCAGCTTGGTGGGTAATTTAGACATATCGAACACTGAAGCTTTCTTT. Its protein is CASSLVGNLDISNTEAFF.

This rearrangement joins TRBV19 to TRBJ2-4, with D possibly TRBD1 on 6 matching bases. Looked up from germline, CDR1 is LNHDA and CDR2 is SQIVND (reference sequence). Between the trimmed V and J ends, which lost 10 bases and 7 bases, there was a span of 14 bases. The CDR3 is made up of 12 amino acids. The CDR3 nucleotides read TGTGCCACCAGGACAGTTTCCAACATTCAGTACTTC. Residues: CATRTVSNIQYF.

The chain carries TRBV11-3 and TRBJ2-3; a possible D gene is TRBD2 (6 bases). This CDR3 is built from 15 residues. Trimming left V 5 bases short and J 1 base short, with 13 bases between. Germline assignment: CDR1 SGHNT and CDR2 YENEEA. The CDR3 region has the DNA TGTGCCAGCAGCGTTCTAGCGACCGGCACAGATACGCAGTATTTT. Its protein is CASSVLATGTDTQYF.

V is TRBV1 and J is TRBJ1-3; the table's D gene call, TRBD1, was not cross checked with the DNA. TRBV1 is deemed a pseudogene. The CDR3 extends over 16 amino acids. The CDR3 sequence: CASSQDLHISGNTIYF. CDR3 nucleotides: TGCGCCAGCAGCCAAGATTTACACATCTCTGGAAACACCATATATTTT.

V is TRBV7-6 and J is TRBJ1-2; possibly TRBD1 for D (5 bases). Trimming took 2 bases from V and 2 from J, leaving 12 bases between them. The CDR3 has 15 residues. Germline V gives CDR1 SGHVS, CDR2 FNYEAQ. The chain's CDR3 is CASSLQGGVNYGYTF. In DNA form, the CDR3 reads TGTGCCAGCAGCTTACAGGGAGGGGTGAACTATGGCTACACCTTC.

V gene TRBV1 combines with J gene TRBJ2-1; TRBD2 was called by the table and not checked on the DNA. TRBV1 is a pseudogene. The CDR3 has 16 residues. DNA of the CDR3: TGCGCCAGCAGTCCCGGACTAGCGGAACTTTACAATGAGCAGTTCTTC. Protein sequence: CASSPGLAELYNEQFF.

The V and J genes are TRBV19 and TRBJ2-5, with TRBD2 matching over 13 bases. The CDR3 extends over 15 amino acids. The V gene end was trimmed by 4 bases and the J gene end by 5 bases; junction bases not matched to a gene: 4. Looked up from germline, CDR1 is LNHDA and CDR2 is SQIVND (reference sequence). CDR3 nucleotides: TGTGCCAGTAGTAGCCGGACTAGCGGGAGTGAGACCCAGTACTTC. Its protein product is CASSSRTSGSETQYF.

DNA for the CDR3: TGTGCCAGCAGCTTAGGCCTAGGTAGCGGTTACGAGCAGTACTTC. Translating gives CASSLGLGSGYEQYF. The chain recombines TRBV7-5 with TRBJ2-7; TRBD2 is the table's D call, not checked against the DNA. TRBV7-5 is a recognized pseudogene. CDR3 length: 15 amino acids.

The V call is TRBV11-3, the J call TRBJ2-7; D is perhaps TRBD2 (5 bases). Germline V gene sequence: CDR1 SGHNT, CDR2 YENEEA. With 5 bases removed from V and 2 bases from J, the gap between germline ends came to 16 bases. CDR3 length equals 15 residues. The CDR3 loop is CASSASGGGTYEQYF. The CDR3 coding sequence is TGTGCCAGCAGCGCGTCCGGAGGAGGCACCTACGAGCAGTACTTC.

The CDR3 nucleotides are TGTGCCAGCAGCTTCCTACAGGCGAACACCGGGGAGCTGTTTTTT. It codes for CASSFLQANTGELFF. The chain links TRBV6-8 to TRBJ2-2; D possibly corresponds to TRBD1 (5 bases). CDR1 MNHGY and CDR2 SAAAGT come from the germline V gene. The CDR3 consists of 15 residues. Deletions cut 6 bases from V and 0 bases from J, with 11 bases between.

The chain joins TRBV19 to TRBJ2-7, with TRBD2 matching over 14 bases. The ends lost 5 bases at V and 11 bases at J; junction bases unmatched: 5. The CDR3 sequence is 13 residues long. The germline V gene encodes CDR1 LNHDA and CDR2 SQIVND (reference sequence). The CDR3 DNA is TGTGCCAGTAGTCTGGGACTAGCGGGAGTGGAGTACTTC. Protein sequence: CASSLGLAGVEYF.

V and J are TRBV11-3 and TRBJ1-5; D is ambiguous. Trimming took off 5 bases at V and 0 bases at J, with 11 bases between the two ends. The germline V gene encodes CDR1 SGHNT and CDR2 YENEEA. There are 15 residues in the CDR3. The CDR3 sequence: CASSPTVYSNQPQHF. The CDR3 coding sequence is TGTGCCAGCAGCCCGACGGTTTATAGCAATCAGCCCCAGCATTTT.